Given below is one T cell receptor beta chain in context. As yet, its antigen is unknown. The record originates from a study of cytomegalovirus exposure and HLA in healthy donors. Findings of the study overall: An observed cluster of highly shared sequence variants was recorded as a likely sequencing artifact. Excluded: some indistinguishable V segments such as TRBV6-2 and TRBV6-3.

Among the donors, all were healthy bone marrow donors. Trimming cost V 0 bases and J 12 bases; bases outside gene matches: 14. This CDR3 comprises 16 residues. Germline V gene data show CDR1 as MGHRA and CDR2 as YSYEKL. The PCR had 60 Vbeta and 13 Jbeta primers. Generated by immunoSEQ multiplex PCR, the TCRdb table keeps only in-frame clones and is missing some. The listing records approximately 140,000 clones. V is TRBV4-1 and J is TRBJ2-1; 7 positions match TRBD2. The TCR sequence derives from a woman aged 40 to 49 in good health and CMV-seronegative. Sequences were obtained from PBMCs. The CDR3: CASSQEWGGAPKRQFF. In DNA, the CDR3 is TGCGCCAGCAGCCAAGAATGGGGGGGAGCCCCGAAAAGGCAGTTCTTC.